The 14 T cell receptor beta chains listed next were all sequenced from one sample in a study of T cell responses to AZD1222 COVID-19 vaccine. Assay: immunoSEQ multiplex PCR; the TCRdb copy retains only in-frame clones and omits some. Of around 100,000 clones listed, roughly 91% are singletons. The sequenced sample was peripheral blood, obtained on day 0 of AZD1222 vaccination. The receptors come from an adult in good health.

The rearrangement joins TRBV4-1 to TRBJ2-7, with a possible D match to TRBD2 (5 bases). In germline, CDR1 is MGHRA, CDR2 YSYEKL. This CDR3 is 16 amino acids long. V was shortened by 3 bases and J by 3 bases, with 18 bases between the two germline ends. The CDR3 is CASSQGRVGVFYEQYF. The CDR3 DNA reads TGCGCCAGCAGCCAGGGAAGGGTCGGGGTGTTCTACGAGCAGTACTTC.

The chain links TRBV9 to TRBJ1-2; D is perhaps TRBD1 (5 bases). With 4 bases removed from V and 5 bases from J, the gap between germline ends came to 9 bases. The CDR3 runs to 12 residues. Germline V gene lookup returns CDR1 SGDLS and CDR2 YYNGEE. The CDR3 sequence: CASSSGTYGYTF. The CDR3 DNA reads as TGTGCCAGCAGCTCCGGGACTTATGGCTACACCTTC.

The V call is TRBV27, the J call TRBJ2-7; TRBD2 might be the D (5 bases). The germline CDR1 and CDR2 sequences are MNHEY and SMNVEV (reference sequence). This CDR3 region has 14 residues. Trimming left V 7 bases short and J 5 bases short, with 18 bases between. The CDR3 sequence: CASKRTRLVHEQYF. For the CDR3, the DNA is TGTGCCAGCAAGAGAACTAGGCTCGTCCACGAGCAGTACTTC.

The genes are TRBV6-5 and TRBJ1-2; a weak D match, TRBD1 (5 bases). The V gene's germline CDR1 is MNHEY and CDR2 SVGAGI. The CDR3 runs to 12 residues. V lost 10 bases, J lost 4 bases, and 13 bases lay in between. The DNA of the CDR3 is TGTGCCACCTGGTGGGGCGGCTATGGCTACACCTTC. Translation: CATWWGGYGYTF.

The chain links TRBV29-1 to TRBJ1-2, with 7 positions matching TRBD1. V trimming: 2 bases; J trimming: 0 bases; junction bases outside the gene matches: 12. The CDR3 length is 17 residues. Germline CDR1 and CDR2: SQVTM and ANQGSEA. CDR3 bases: TGCAGCGTTGAACACGACGGGACAGTCAACTCTAACTATGGCTACACCTTC. It yields the protein CSVEHDGTVNSNYGYTF.

V is TRBV23-1 and J is TRBJ2-3; D is unclear. TRBV23-1 is designated an ORF whose function remains uncertain. V lost 8 bases to trimming and J lost 0 bases, with 15 bases between them. The CDR3 sequence is 15 residues long. The CDR3 nucleotides read TGCGCCAGCCTTCCGCGTCCGACTAGCACAGATACGCAGTATTTT. This codes for CASLPRPTSTDTQYF.

This chain connects TRBV19 to TRBJ2-7, with D unclear. V lost 4 bases to trimming and J lost 9 bases, with 16 bases between them. This CDR3 has 13 residues. The germline CDR1 and CDR2 sequences are LNHDA and SQIVND (reference sequence). The chain's CDR3 is CASSTQASPTQYF. The CDR3 nucleotides read TGTGCCAGTAGTACCCAGGCCAGCCCAACGCAGTACTTC.

The V and J genes are TRBV5-5 and TRBJ2-7; 12 bases match TRBD2. Germline trimming cut 3 bases from V and 5 bases from J; bases unmatched to any gene: 6. This CDR3 spans 15 amino acids. Germline V gives CDR1 SGHKS, CDR2 YYEKEE (reference sequence). CDR3 nucleotide sequence: TGTGCCAGCAGCTCCCGACTAGCGGGAGTCCACGAGCAGTACTTC. Translation gives CASSSRLAGVHEQYF.

This clone was detected once. The chain has TRBV7-9 and TRBJ2-5; D might be TRBD1 (6 bases). This CDR3 comprises 15 residues. The germline V and J ends were trimmed by 7 bases and 2 bases, with 17 bases remaining between them. Germline V gives CDR1 SEHNR, CDR2 FQNEAQ (reference sequence). CDR3 DNA sequence: TGTGCCAGCACCGAGAGGACAGTCGTACAAGAGACCCAGTACTTC. Translation: CASTERTVVQETQYF.

A single count supports this clone. The chain couples TRBV24-1 to TRBJ2-1, with D uncertain. There are 12 residues in the CDR3. The germline V and J ends were trimmed by 2 bases and 8 bases, with 6 bases remaining between them. Germline V gene sequence: CDR1 KGHDR, CDR2 SFDVKD. The CDR3 sequence is CATSDWKHEQFF. CDR3 nucleotide sequence: TGTGCCACCAGTGATTGGAAGCATGAGCAGTTCTTC.

The genes are TRBV4-1 and TRBJ1-4; the match to TRBD1 covers 9 bases. The CDR3 totals 13 residues. J lost 15 bases, V lost 2 bases, and 7 bases had no gene match. In germline, CDR1 is MGHRA, CDR2 YSYEKL. As DNA, the CDR3 is TGCGCCAGCAGCCAACAACTCGGACAGGGGTTGTTTTTT. Residues: CASSQQLGQGLFF.

J is TRBJ2-3 and V is TRBV27, with D possibly TRBD2 on 6 matching bases. Germline V gene data show CDR1 as MNHEY and CDR2 as SMNVEV (reference sequence). V was shortened by 2 bases and J by 6 bases, with 15 bases between the two germline ends. This CDR3 is 15 amino acids long. CDR3 amino acids: CASSLEVGGRDTQYF. CDR3 bases: TGTGCCAGCAGTTTAGAAGTGGGAGGAAGGGATACGCAGTATTTT.

The V gene is TRBV7-6, the J gene TRBJ2-3; the D gene is possibly TRBD1 (6 bases). Germline CDR1 is SGHVS and CDR2 is FNYEAQ. Trimming pared 2 bases from V and 1 base from J, leaving 19 bases between. CDR3 length equals 18 residues. The CDR3 region is CASSLRPTQGLGTDTQYF. The CDR3 nucleotides read TGTGCCAGCAGCTTAAGACCAACGCAGGGGCTCGGCACAGATACGCAGTATTTT.

The chain links TRBV7-3 to TRBJ1-3; D is perhaps TRBD1 (6 bases). V was trimmed by 2 bases and J by 0 bases, leaving 17 bases between them. This CDR3 has 18 amino acids. CDR1 is SGHTA and CDR2 is FQGTGA in the germline V gene. CDR3 protein: CASSLLPQTGNSGNTIYF. The CDR3 DNA reads TGTGCCAGCAGCTTACTCCCACAGACAGGCAACTCTGGAAACACCATATATTTT.